This T cell receptor (beta chain) was profiled in a study of beta chain features in type 1 diabetes. Study at large: Sorted cells examined across all samples numbered more than 100 million. Findings of the study overall: Researchers reported that naive, central memory and Treg TCRB repertoires appeared more similar in patients than in healthy donors. An over-representation of cells with high TCR expression could result from cDNA sequencing.

The study reverse transcribed the entire isolated RNA, so it sequenced expressed TCRB transcripts. The protocol was immunoSEQ multiplex PCR, while the TCRdb copy is restricted to in-frame clones and leaves out a portion. The table has hundreds of thousands of clones, 13% to 15% seen once; the top ten hold approximately 0.024%. The authors sorted CD4+ naive, central memory, regulatory and stem cell-like memory cells via CD45RO/CCR7/CD25/CD127/CD95/CD27. The germline V gene encodes CDR1 KGHSH and CDR2 LQKENI. The CDR3 has 15 amino acids. The trim removed 0 bases at V and 1 base at J, leaving 1 base unmatched. This clone was observed a handful of times. Its antigen is undetermined.

The chain joins TRBV18 to TRBJ2-3; 7 bases match TRBD2. Sequences were obtained from naive CD4+ T cells from blood. This TCR was recovered from a woman in her 40s in good health. CDR3 sequence: CASSPPAGGTDTQYF. The CDR3 nucleotides read TGTGCCAGCTCACCACCGGCGGGGGGCACAGATACGCAGTATTTT.